This TCR beta chain was sequenced during a study of T cell responses to AZD1222 COVID-19 vaccine. Study-wide context: The study pooled second doses at about 4 or about 12 weeks. General observations from the study: Spike-specific TCR depth and breadth grew after two AZD1222 doses. There were mostly white British donors and more females than males, and clonal diversity was possibly underestimated.

A remark on this clone: Its antigen is currently unknown.

Trimming pared 0 bases from V and 6 bases from J, leaving 7 bases between. Germline loops: CDR1 MGHDK, CDR2 SYGVNS. The CDR3 contains 13 residues. Clones were sequenced by immunoSEQ multiplex PCR, and TCRdb holds only the in-frame ones, with some missing. The profile covers 95,000 to 110,000 clones, with 75% to 90% appearing a single time and roughly a sixth taken by the ten largest. This receptor was taken from an adult in good health. The genes are TRBV25-1 and TRBJ2-3; D is possibly TRBD2 (6 bases). The specimen comprised peripheral blood, sampled on day 0 of AZD1222 vaccination. CDR3 amino acids: CASSEYGGDTQYF. The CDR3 DNA reads as TGTGCCAGCAGTGAATATGGGGGGGATACGCAGTATTTT.